This T cell receptor beta chain emerged from a study of OX40 agonist ivuxolimab in advanced cancers. The CDR3 covers 15 residues. Trimming stripped 2 bases from V and 1 base from J, with 8 bases between. Germline V gives CDR1 SGHTA, CDR2 FQGTGA. Generated by immunoSEQ multiplex PCR, the TCRdb table keeps only in-frame clones and is missing some. The sample records 50,000 to 60,000 clones, about four fifths being singletons. Baseline was the first blood sampling point, followed by cycle 4 day 1 and cycle 7 day 1. The sample was CD4+ or CD8+ T cells sorted from blood, taken in a trial of the OX40 agonist ivuxolimab. This clonotype originated in an adult with an advanced solid tumor such as melanoma, head and neck, liver or kidney cancer. J is TRBJ2-2 and V is TRBV7-3, with D possibly TRBD2 on 6 matching bases. CDR3 nucleotides: TGTGCCAGCAGCTTAGGGGGGAAGAACACCGGGGAGCTGTTTTTT. Its protein is CASSLGGKNTGELFF.